The present T cell receptor (beta chain) was sequenced within a study of Graves' ophthalmopathy and Graves' hyperthyroidism. Study observations and caveats: Blood contained most expanded thyroid clonotypes exceeding 0.001 frequency.

This clonotype was detected once. The antigen is undetermined. The CDR3 sequence is 14 residues long. Germline lookup yields CDR1 SGHTA and CDR2 FQGNSA. Amplified material comprised TCR beta CDR3 regions derived from RNA transcripts. HTBI-primed first-round RT-PCR preceded second-round multiplex PCR. TCRdb recomputed calls from the multiplex PCR reads with MiXCR, one row per CDR3 protein. The repertoire consists of 500,000 to 700,000 distinct CDR3 sequences, with less than 40% occurring once and the leading ten covering about 4.1%. The specimen was peripheral blood or thyroid tissue (not recorded which). The rearrangement uses TRBV7-2 and TRBJ2-7; D not certain. The end of the DNA fits TRBJ2-1 better, so the J call may be wrong. This clonotype was sampled from an adult man with Graves' hyperthyroidism. CDR3 DNA sequence: TGTGCCAGCAGCTTACTTAGCTCCTACAATGAGCAGTTCTTC. It encodes CASSLLSSYNEQFF.